This entry lists 26 T cell receptor beta chains sequenced from one sample in a study of blood T cells in healthy people across ages (dated by TCRdb to 2013 to 2016). Library prep was done by 5' RACE. Sequencing took place on an Illumina HiSeq 2500. A second PCR of about 6 to 11 cycles was run with a J-beta primer mix and a sample-barcoded 5' primer. TCRdb reanalyzed the raw reads on its own, using fastp at Q25 for trimming and MiXCR for clone calling, and kept in-frame beta chains. Rows are combined by CDR3 protein, so each entry shows the most common genes and DNA. Across this sample there are over a million distinct CDR3 sequences, with around 59% seen only once. The ten biggest clones cover over 5% of the sample. What was sequenced was blood. The receptors here all came from a man between 18 and 35 years old in good health.

The chain combines TRBV7-2 with TRBJ2-5; D gene ambiguous. Germline-derived CDR1 and CDR2 are SGHTA and FQGNSA. Trimming pared 1 base from V and 4 bases from J, leaving 13 bases between. This CDR3 is 15 amino acids long. The CDR3 protein is CASSLDRSGPETQYF. The CDR3 coding sequence is TGTGCCAGCAGCTTAGATCGGTCCGGCCCAGAGACCCAGTACTTC. The variable domain in full, with the rest retrieved from reference TRBV7-2 and TRBJ2-5, is GAGVSQSPSNKVTEKGKDVELRCDPISGHTALYWYRQSLGQGLEFLIYFQGNSAPDKSGLPSDRFSAERTGGSVSTLTIQRTQQEDSAVYLCASSLDRSGPETQYFGPGTRLLVL.

The DNA of the CDR3 is TGCAGTGCTAGGGGACAGTTTGCAGATACGCAGTATTTT. The encoded protein is CSARGQFADTQYF. This chain links TRBV20-1 with TRBJ2-3; 7 bases are a match to TRBD1. V lost 3 bases and J lost 4; bases outside the gene matches: 4. The CDR3 is 13 amino acids. The germline V gene has CDR1 DFQATT and CDR2 SNEGSKA (reference sequence).

This clonotype showed up just a few times. This rearrangement joins TRBV10-3 to TRBJ2-1; 13 nucleotides match TRBD2. CDR3 length equals 15 residues. V gave up 6 bases and J gave up 3 bases; unmatched junction bases: 2. From germline, CDR1 is ENHRY and CDR2 SYGVKD. CDR3 in DNA: TGTGCCATCAGGAGACTAGCGGGAGGCTACAATGAGCAGTTCTTC. It encodes CAIRRLAGGYNEQFF.

This sequence joins TRBV12-5 and TRBJ2-1; D is ambiguous. The length of the CDR3 is 18 residues. Germline-derived CDR1 and CDR2 are LGHNT and FRNRAP. Trimming removed 3 bases at V and 0 bases at J, with 18 bases between. CDR3 DNA sequence: TGTGCTAGTGGTTTAGGGTGGAGTTTTTTAGGCTCCTACAATGAGCAGTTCTTC. Amino acids: CASGLGWSFLGSYNEQFF.

The chain combines TRBV6-5 with TRBJ2-3, with D possibly being TRBD1 or TRBD2 (5 bases each). The V gene's germline CDR1 is MNHEY and CDR2 SVGAGI. The CDR3 runs 16 residues. V lost 6 bases to trimming and J lost 0 bases, with 16 bases between them. The CDR3 nucleotides read TGTGCCAGCAGCCTTGGGACGGTCTCAAGCACAGATACGCAGTATTTT. Residues: CASSLGTVSSTDTQYF.

This clonotype was counted a few times. V and J are TRBV9 and TRBJ1-2; D uncertain. This CDR3 contains 11 residues. Trimming shortened V by 4 bases and J by 6 bases, and 7 bases separated the two germline ends. CDR1 and CDR2 (germline): SGDLS, YYNGEE. This CDR3 reads CASSPIHGYTF. For the CDR3, the DNA is TGTGCCAGCAGCCCGATACATGGCTACACCTTC.

The genes are TRBV30 and TRBJ2-1, with D possibly TRBD2 on 6 matching bases. Looked up from germline, CDR1 is GTSNPN and CDR2 is SVGIG (reference sequence). The germline V and J ends were trimmed by 2 bases and 0 bases, with 14 bases remaining between them. The CDR3 spans 16 residues. CDR3 protein: CAWSLSRGYSYNEQFF. CDR3 DNA sequence: TGTGCCTGGAGTTTGTCACGGGGGTACTCCTACAATGAGCAGTTCTTC.

This rearrangement joins TRBV4-1 to TRBJ2-3; the D is unclear. Germline loops: CDR1 MGHRA, CDR2 YSYEKL. The CDR3 is made up of 15 amino acids. Trimming stripped 0 bases from V and 1 base from J, with 8 bases between. The DNA for the CDR3 is TGCGCCAGCAGCCAAGACGGCACGTGCACAGATACGCAGTATTTT. Its translation is CASSQDGTCTDTQYF.

Of note for this clonotype: The junction shows a germline mismatch at one end, possibly a read error. The V gene is TRBV29-1, the J gene TRBJ2-7; D is tentatively TRBD1 or TRBD2 (5 bases each). This CDR3 contains 12 residues. Germline lookup yields CDR1 SQVTM and CDR2 ANQGSEA. CDR3 residues: CGVRDGSYEQYF. CDR3 bases: TGCGGCGTTCGGGACGGATCCTACGAGCAGTACTTC.

The chain links TRBV4-1 to TRBJ1-2; weak D call: TRBD1 (5 bases). Germline V gives CDR1 MGHRA, CDR2 YSYEKL. Trimming removed 0 bases at V and 4 bases at J, with 9 bases between. CDR3 length: 14 residues. The CDR3 nucleotides read TGCGCCAGCAGCCAAGATTGGGGCAGCTATGGCTACACCTTC. Encoded protein: CASSQDWGSYGYTF.

V usage is TRBV20-1 and J usage is TRBJ2-1; 11 bases are a match to TRBD2. The germline V gene has CDR1 DFQATT and CDR2 SNEGSKA (reference sequence). The CDR3 runs 14 residues. The CDR3 reads CSARLAGMYNEQFF. The DNA of the CDR3 is TGCAGCGCACGACTAGCGGGGATGTACAATGAGCAGTTCTTC.

The table lists this clonotype with many counts. This chain links TRBV10-3 with TRBJ2-3; 8 bases match TRBD1. With V trimmed by 4 bases and J by 4 bases, 4 bases remained unmatched. Germline-derived CDR1 and CDR2 are ENHRY and SYGVKD. The CDR3 sequence is 14 residues long. CDR3 loop: CAISGGQGADTQYF. CDR3 nucleotide sequence: TGTGCCATCAGTGGAGGACAGGGCGCAGATACGCAGTATTTT.

The J gene is TRBJ2-7, the V gene TRBV29-1; D is uncertain. The end of the DNA fits TRBJ2-5 better, so the J call may be wrong. Per the germline V gene, CDR1 is SQVTM and CDR2 is ANQGSEA. The CDR3 is 13 amino acids. This CDR3 reads CSVKQRTAGTQYF. The CDR3 coding sequence is TGCAGCGTCAAACAGAGGACCGCCGGGACCCAGTACTTC.

This clonotype was counted a few times. The rearrangement links TRBV4-2 to TRBJ2-1; possible D gene TRBD2, 6 bases. V gave up 0 bases and J gave up 2 bases, with 20 bases separating them. Per germline, CDR1 LGHNA and CDR2 YNFKEQ. The CDR3 consists of 19 residues. CDR3 protein: CASSQDRWTGTSPYNEQFF. In nucleotides, the CDR3 is TGTGCCAGCAGCCAAGATAGGTGGACCGGGACTTCACCCTACAATGAGCAGTTCTTC.

This rearrangement joins TRBV4-3 to TRBJ2-7; 8 positions match TRBD1. The J segment lost 5 bases and the V segment lost 4 bases, leaving 13 bases of the junction unmatched. The germline V gene has CDR1 LGHNA and CDR2 YSLEER. The CDR3 covers 16 residues. The CDR3 reads CASSRSLGQGSHEQYF. CDR3 bases: TGCGCCAGCAGCCGATCGCTCGGACAGGGTTCCCACGAGCAGTACTTC.

A remark on this clonotype: This may be a read error, as it is one base from a much larger clone. The chain's CDR3 is CASSYDRGETRYF. The CDR3, as DNA: TGTGCCAGCAGTTACGACAGGGGAGAGACCCGGTACTTC. J is TRBJ2-7 and V is TRBV6-5, with TRBD1 identical over 8 bases. The CDR3 contains 13 residues. Per germline, CDR1 MNHEY and CDR2 SVGAGI. Trimming removed 2 bases from V and 12 bases from J; junction bases left unmatched: 9.

In its sample, this clonotype was seen many times. V is TRBV4-1 and J is TRBJ2-1, with D uncertain. Trimming stripped 4 bases from V and 9 bases from J, with 22 bases between. The CDR3 length is 16 residues. Germline CDR1 is MGHRA and CDR2 is YSYEKL. Here the CDR3 DNA reads TGCGCCAGCAGCCGACCGCTGGCCGATTACTACTTTGAGCAGTTCTTC. Encoded protein: CASSRPLADYYFEQFF.

V gene TRBV3-1 combines with J gene TRBJ2-3, with 7 bases fitting TRBD1. The CDR3 covers 15 residues. CDR1 and CDR2 (germline): LGHDT, YNNKEL (reference sequence). The V segment lost 3 bases and the J segment 6 bases; nucleotides outside the gene matches: 9. The CDR3 protein is CASSHRAVQGDTQYF. CDR3 nucleotide sequence: TGTGCCAGCAGCCACCGTGCCGTACAGGGGGATACGCAGTATTTT.

The J gene is TRBJ1-6, the V gene TRBV5-1; 9 positions agree with TRBD1. This CDR3 comprises 17 residues. Germline V gene sequence: CDR1 SGHRS, CDR2 YFSETQ. V lost 0 bases and J lost 5; bases outside the gene matches: 6. The CDR3 DNA sequence: TGCGCCAGCAGCTTGGAGGGACAGGGCGTAAATAATTCACCCCTCCACTTT. This codes for CASSLEGQGVNNSPLHF.

Comment on this clonotype: This may be a read error: a much more frequent sequence differs by one nucleotide. This chain joins TRBV20-1 and TRBJ2-1; 7 positions match TRBD2. The length of the CDR3 is 14 residues. Germline CDR1 and CDR2: DFQATT and SNEGSKA (reference sequence). V lost 7 bases and J lost 7; bases outside the gene matches: 13. The CDR3 region is CSVKVGGRKNEQFF. For the CDR3, the DNA is TGCAGTGTTAAGGTTGGCGGGAGAAAGAATGAGCAGTTCTTC.

V and J are TRBV7-2 and TRBJ2-7; 7 positions agree with TRBD1. CDR3 length: 18 amino acids. Germline V gene lookup returns CDR1 SGHTA and CDR2 FQGNSA. The V and J ends lost 3 bases and 2 bases, in that order; junction bases with no gene match: 16. The CDR3: CASSFMPVVGQETYEQYF. The CDR3 DNA reads as TGTGCCAGCAGCTTTATGCCTGTTGTTGGACAGGAGACCTACGAGCAGTACTTC.

V and J are TRBV7-9 and TRBJ2-1; possibly TRBD1 for D (6 bases). Germline V gene sequence: CDR1 SEHNR, CDR2 FQNEAQ (reference sequence). The CDR3 contains 14 residues. The V end lost 7 bases, the J end lost 7 bases, and 17 bases lay between the germline ends. The CDR3, as DNA: TGTGCCAGCAACCTTGGGGGCGCAAATAATGAGCAGTTCTTC. This gives the protein CASNLGGANNEQFF.

This chain uses TRBV20-1 with TRBJ2-1; either TRBD1 or TRBD2 may supply D (7 bases each). The CDR3 length is 15 residues. Looked up from germline, CDR1 is DFQATT and CDR2 is SNEGSKA (reference sequence). Trimming shortened V by 0 bases and J by 7 bases, and 16 bases separated the two germline ends. CDR3 residues: CSARDIEQGGNEQFF. CDR3 bases: TGCAGTGCTAGAGATATCGAGCAGGGGGGGAATGAGCAGTTCTTC.

The chain is built from TRBV6-4 and TRBJ2-3, with no clear D. Germline values: CDR1 MRHNA, CDR2 SNTAGT. This CDR3 has 17 residues. The V end lost 0 bases, the J end lost 0 bases, and 13 bases lay between the germline ends. CDR3 protein: CASSDSSFSGSTDTQYF. CDR3 DNA sequence: TGTGCCAGCAGTGACTCGAGTTTCTCAGGAAGCACAGATACGCAGTATTTT.

This clonotype has more than one count but fewer than ten. The V and J genes are TRBV27 and TRBJ1-1; D possibly corresponds to TRBD1 (6 bases). The V gene's germline CDR1 is MNHEY and CDR2 SMNVEV (reference sequence). Trimming removed 5 bases from V and 0 bases from J, with 10 bases in between. The CDR3 runs to 14 residues. CDR3 nucleotide sequence: TGTGCCAGCAGTCAACAGGGCCTGAACACTGAAGCTTTCTTT. Its protein product is CASSQQGLNTEAFF.

The gene calls are TRBV20-1 and TRBJ1-3; TRBD1 is a possible D gene (5 bases). Per germline, CDR1 DFQATT and CDR2 SNEGSKA (reference sequence). The CDR3 runs 15 residues. Trimming stripped 0 bases from V and 4 bases from J, with 13 bases between. CDR3 nucleotide sequence: TGCAGTGCTAGAGATCCGCAGGGATTGGGAAACACCATATATTTT. The encoded protein is CSARDPQGLGNTIYF.